These 27 T cell receptor beta chains came from one sample sequenced in a study of T-cell reconstitution after alpha-beta-depleted transplantation in children. Construction of the TCRbeta library involved unique molecular identifiers. TCRdb reprocessed the PCR reads with MiXCR, giving one entry per CDR3 protein. This table has fewer than 550,000 distinct CDR3 sequences, approximately 11% appearing once. This specimen consisted of PBMCs from the stem cell graft donor, obtained from the stem cell graft. Source of these receptors: a human donor who donated a stem cell graft to a child with acute myeloid leukemia.

This clonotype was seen a few times. The chain employs TRBV4-1 and TRBJ1-1, with unresolved D. Germline V lookup: CDR1 MGHRA, CDR2 YSYEKL. The CDR3 contains 15 residues. The V and J ends lost 1 base and 4 bases respectively, with 13 bases between them. The CDR3 region is CASSQAPYGGTEAFF. The CDR3 region has the DNA TGCGCCAGCAGCCAAGCACCTTATGGAGGCACTGAAGCTTTCTTT.

A few counts support this clonotype. This sequence joins TRBV2 and TRBJ1-5; 8 bases align to TRBD1. The germline V gene has CDR1 SNHLY and CDR2 FYNNEI. This CDR3 spans 15 amino acids. V trimming: 5 bases; J trimming: 2 bases; junction bases outside the gene matches: 5. The chain's CDR3 is CASSRTGYGNQPQHF. The CDR3 DNA reads TGTGCCAGCAGTAGGACAGGGTACGGCAATCAGCCCCAGCATTTT.

J is TRBJ2-7 and V is TRBV4-1, with 10 bases aligning to TRBD2. Germline V gene sequence: CDR1 MGHRA, CDR2 YSYEKL. V trimming: 0 bases; J trimming: 3 bases; junction bases outside the gene matches: 8. The CDR3 is 17 amino acids. The CDR3 DNA reads TGCGCCAGCAGCCAAGATCTAGCGGGAGTTCAGGACTACGAGCAGTACTTC. It is translated as CASSQDLAGVQDYEQYF.

At least ten counts were recorded for this clonotype. The rearrangement uses TRBV12-3 or TRBV12-4 and TRBJ1-2, with a possible D match to TRBD1 (6 bases). The CDR3 length is 12 residues. The V end lost 3 bases, the J end lost 6 bases, and 8 bases lay between the germline ends. The CDR3 here is CASSFGGHGYTF. CDR3 coding DNA: TGTGCCAGCAGTTTCGGGGGGCATGGCTACACCTTC.

This clonotype was picked up a small number of times. This rearrangement joins TRBV2 to TRBJ2-3, with a tentative D call TRBD1 (6 bases). V lost 4 bases and J 7 bases, leaving 18 bases between the germline ends. Germline CDR1 reads SNHLY; CDR2 reads FYNNEI. This CDR3 region has 15 residues. CDR3 protein: CASSVRDIGANTQYF. The CDR3 nucleotides read TGTGCCAGCAGTGTCCGGGACATAGGTGCAAATACGCAGTATTTT.

In this sample, this clonotype turned up many times. The V and J genes are TRBV20-1 and TRBJ1-3; D not certain. The CDR3 length is 16 residues. CDR1 is DFQATT and CDR2 is SNEGSKA in the germline V gene (reference sequence). V was trimmed by 0 bases and J by 0 bases, leaving 12 bases between them. Here the CDR3 DNA reads TGCAGTGCTAGAGATTACGAGGGTAGCTCTGGAAACACCATATATTTT. This gives the protein CSARDYEGSSGNTIYF.

This chain uses TRBV3-1 with TRBJ2-5; TRBD2 matches 11 bases. Germline V gene data show CDR1 as LGHDT and CDR2 as YNNKEL (reference sequence). Trimming cost V 0 bases and J 6 bases; bases outside gene matches: 9. The CDR3 is made up of 17 amino acids. The CDR3 loop reads CASSQDLAGGSMKTQYF. CDR3 nucleotides: TGTGCCAGCAGCCAAGACCTAGCGGGGGGTTCTATGAAGACCCAGTACTTC.

The gene calls are TRBV29-1 and TRBJ2-7; TRBD1 aligns across 9 bases. The germline V gene has CDR1 SQVTM and CDR2 ANQGSEA. The V gene end was trimmed by 3 bases and the J gene end by 4 bases; junction bases not matched to a gene: 4. The CDR3 contains 13 residues. This CDR3 is CSVEDRGDYEQYF. In DNA, the CDR3 is TGCAGCGTTGAGGACAGGGGCGATTACGAGCAGTACTTC.

The chain is built from TRBV20-1 and TRBJ1-1, with D maybe TRBD1 (6 bases). Trimming left V 3 bases short and J 0 bases short, with 11 bases between. Germline CDR1 is DFQATT and CDR2 is SNEGSKA (reference sequence). CDR3 length: 14 residues. CDR3 sequence (DNA): TGCAGTGCTAGTGGCAGGGGCATGAACACTGAAGCTTTCTTT. As protein: CSASGRGMNTEAFF.

The chain is built from TRBV5-1 and TRBJ2-1; 10 bases match TRBD2. V lost 3 bases to trimming and J lost 6 bases; unmatched junction nucleotides: 9. In germline, CDR1 is SGHRS, CDR2 YFSETQ. The length of the CDR3 is 16 residues. CDR3 coding DNA: TGCGCCAGCAGCTCTCAAGCGGGAGGGCCTGGCAATGAGCAGTTCTTC. Translating gives CASSSQAGGPGNEQFF.

This clonotype was found a few times. The chain recombines TRBV6-5 with TRBJ1-2; unclear D gene. The CDR3 spans 15 residues. Germline CDR1 is MNHEY and CDR2 is SVGAGI. Between the trimmed V and J ends, which lost 2 bases and 7 bases, there was a span of 17 bases. The CDR3 protein is CASSYEDPVRGGYTF. The DNA of the CDR3 is TGTGCCAGCAGTTACGAGGACCCCGTACGTGGTGGCTACACCTTC.

The sample holds many counts of this clonotype. The chain employs TRBV6-5 and TRBJ1-6; 7 positions agree with TRBD1. J was trimmed by 5 bases and V by 5 bases; bases with no gene match: 3. CDR3 size: 14 residues. CDR1 and CDR2 from the germline V gene are MNHEY and SVGAGI. This CDR3 is CASSIQGNNSPLHF. DNA for the CDR3: TGTGCCAGCAGTATACAGGGGAATAATTCACCCCTCCACTTT.

This clonotype was counted between two and nine times. The chain is built from TRBV18 and TRBJ2-5; the D call may be TRBD1 or TRBD2 (6 bases each). Trimming left V 2 bases short and J 2 bases short, with 21 bases between. CDR3 size: 18 residues. The germline gives CDR1 KGHSH, CDR2 LQKENI. CDR3 protein: CASSPLYRGRDEQETQYF. The CDR3, as DNA: TGTGCCAGCTCACCATTATACCGGGGGCGGGACGAGCAAGAGACCCAGTACTTC.

The sample holds a few counts of this clonotype. V usage is TRBV11-2 and J usage is TRBJ2-4; TRBD1 aligns across 11 bases. Germline V gives CDR1 SGHAT, CDR2 FQNNGV. Unmatched junction bases numbered 5, after V lost 5 bases and J lost 5 bases. The CDR3 has 15 residues. Here the CDR3 reads CASSPGTGGQNIQYF. CDR3 bases: TGTGCCAGCAGCCCCGGGACAGGGGGGCAAAACATTCAGTACTTC.

This chain connects TRBV20-1 to TRBJ2-7; D is ambiguous. V was pared by 0 bases and J by 2 bases, with 8 bases between. Germline CDR1 is DFQATT and CDR2 is SNEGSKA (reference sequence). The CDR3 has 13 residues. The CDR3 reads CSARERQTYEQYV. The CDR3, as DNA: TGCAGTGCTAGAGAGCGTCAGACCTACGAGCAGTACGTC.

The chain uses TRBV5-6 and TRBJ1-2, with no clear D. This CDR3 has 15 amino acids. V lost 6 bases to trimming and J lost 6 bases, with 21 bases between them. In germline, CDR1 is SGHDT, CDR2 YYEEEE. CDR3 sequence: CASTPILGVSDGYTF. The CDR3 DNA follows: TGTGCCAGCACCCCTATCCTAGGTGTCTCCGATGGCTACACCTTC.

J is TRBJ1-4 and V is TRBV10-3; D remains ambiguous. The CDR3 is 16 amino acids. The germline V and J ends were trimmed by 0 bases and 8 bases, with 16 bases remaining between them. Germline CDR1 ENHRY, CDR2 SYGVKD. CDR3 nucleotide sequence: TGTGCCATCAGTGAGTCGACTCATTCCTTAGGGGAAAAACTGTTTTTT. Protein: CAISESTHSLGEKLFF.

The CDR3 spells CASRIGLAGVNEQFF. The CDR3 bases are TGCGCCAGCAGGATCGGACTAGCGGGGGTTAATGAGCAGTTCTTC. This chain uses TRBV5-1 with TRBJ2-1; 13 nucleotides line up with TRBD2. The CDR3 sequence is 15 residues long. With 5 bases clipped from V and 7 bases from J, the junction kept 6 bases outside the gene matches. Looked up from germline, CDR1 is SGHRS and CDR2 is YFSETQ.

In this sample, this clonotype turned up a few times. The V and J genes are TRBV20-1 and TRBJ1-2, with D perhaps matching TRBD1 (5 bases). Germline values: CDR1 DFQATT, CDR2 SNEGSKA (reference sequence). The CDR3 contains 17 residues. Between the trimmed V and J ends, which lost 5 bases and 3 bases, there was a span of 25 bases. CDR3 region: CSAHILSSGGNDYGYTF. Here the CDR3 DNA reads TGCAGTGCTCATATCTTGTCTAGTGGGGGGAACGACTATGGCTACACCTTC.

A few counts support this clonotype. This chain connects TRBV7-8 to TRBJ2-3, with 7 bases matching TRBD2. The ends lost 5 bases at V and 1 base at J; junction bases unmatched: 3. CDR3 length: 14 residues. CDR1 and CDR2 from the germline V gene are SGHVS and FQNEAQ. CDR3 DNA sequence: TGTGCCAGCAGCCGCCTAGCGGGCACAGATACGCAGTATTTT. This codes for CASSRLAGTDTQYF.

This clonotype has a handful of counts. The rearrangement joins TRBV5-1 to TRBJ1-1; no firm D call. Germline V gives CDR1 SGHRS, CDR2 YFSETQ. This CDR3 contains 16 residues. With 1 base removed from V and 4 bases from J, the gap between germline ends came to 17 bases. CDR3 DNA sequence: TGCGCCAGCAGCTTGACACTCCTCCGGGAGGGCACTGAAGCTTTCTTT. Amino acid sequence: CASSLTLLREGTEAFF.

The chain links TRBV12-3 or TRBV12-4 to TRBJ1-2; no firm D call. V lost 3 bases and J lost 2, with 7 bases in between. The CDR3 length is 13 residues. The CDR3 here is CASSFLPNYGYTF. In nucleotides, the CDR3 is TGTGCCAGCAGTTTTCTGCCAAACTATGGCTACACCTTC.

The chain links TRBV5-1 to TRBJ2-7; TRBD2 aligns across 10 bases. CDR1 and CDR2 from the germline V gene are SGHRS and YFSETQ. The CDR3 loop spans 15 amino acids. The V and J ends lost 2 bases and 4 bases, in that order; junction bases with no gene match: 6. CDR3: CASSFLAGGPYEQYF. The CDR3 coding sequence is TGCGCCAGCAGCTTCTTAGCGGGAGGTCCTTACGAGCAGTACTTC.

The chain has TRBV7-9 and TRBJ2-1, with TRBD2 matching 9 bases. Looked up from germline, CDR1 is SEHNR and CDR2 is FQNEAQ (reference sequence). The CDR3 loop spans 16 amino acids. V lost 0 bases to trimming and J lost 2 bases; unmatched junction nucleotides: 2. DNA of the CDR3: TGTGCCAGCAGCTTAGCGGCTAGCGGGGCCTACAATGAGCAGTTCTTC. This translates into CASSLAASGAYNEQFF.

This clonotype was seen a handful of times. The chain uses TRBV5-5 and TRBJ2-7; TRBD1 agrees at 9 bases. The germline V gene has CDR1 SGHKS and CDR2 YYEKEE (reference sequence). The CDR3 spans 14 residues. V trimming: 3 bases; J trimming: 4 bases; junction bases outside the gene matches: 5. The DNA of the CDR3 is TGTGCCAGCAGCTGGAGGACAGGGGCTTACGAGCAGTACGTC. Residues: CASSWRTGAYEQYV.

In its sample, this clonotype was seen many times. The chain is built from TRBV27 and TRBJ1-1; D perhaps matches TRBD1 (6 bases). CDR1 MNHEY and CDR2 SMNVEV come from the germline V gene (reference sequence). The CDR3 loop spans 15 amino acids. Trimming took off 5 bases at V and 4 bases at J, with 17 bases between the two ends. CDR3 nucleotides: TGTGCCAGCAGTCCTATAGGACAGTCTACCACTGAAGCTTTCTTT. Translation: CASSPIGQSTTEAFF.

The rearrangement uses TRBV7-2 and TRBJ2-2; D is unclear. The V and J ends lost 7 bases and 0 bases respectively, with 6 bases between them. From germline, CDR1 is SGHTA and CDR2 FQGNSA. This CDR3 has 13 amino acids. CDR3 in amino acids: CASKQPNTGELFF. The CDR3 DNA follows: TGTGCCAGCAAACAACCGAACACCGGGGAGCTGTTTTTT.